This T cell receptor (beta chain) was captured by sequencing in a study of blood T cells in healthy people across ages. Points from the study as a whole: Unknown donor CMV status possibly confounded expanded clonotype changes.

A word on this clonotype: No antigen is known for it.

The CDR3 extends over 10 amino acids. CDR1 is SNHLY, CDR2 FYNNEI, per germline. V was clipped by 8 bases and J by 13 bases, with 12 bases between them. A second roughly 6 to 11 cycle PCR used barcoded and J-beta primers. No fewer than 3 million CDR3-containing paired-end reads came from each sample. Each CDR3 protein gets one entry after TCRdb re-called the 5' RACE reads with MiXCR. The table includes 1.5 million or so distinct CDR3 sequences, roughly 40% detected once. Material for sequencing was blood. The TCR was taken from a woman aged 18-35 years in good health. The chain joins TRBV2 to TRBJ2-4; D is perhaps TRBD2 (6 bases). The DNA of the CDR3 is TGTGCCAGCCGGCGGGGAGAGCAGTACTTC. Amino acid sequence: CASRRGEQYF.